The T cell receptor beta chain described here comes from a study of response to subunit inactivated influenza vaccine. TCRdb re-called the RT-PCR reads with MiXCR, one entry per CDR3 protein. In the table there are about 700,000 distinct CDR3 sequences, around 13% of which are singletons. Germline lookup yields CDR1 SNHLY and CDR2 FYNNEI. The CDR3 extends over 12 amino acids. V trimming: 8 bases; J trimming: 13 bases; junction bases outside the gene matches: 11. The sequencing here drew on PBMCs from blood, taken 14 to 15 days before vaccination. The chain recombines TRBV2 with TRBJ2-1, with 7 nucleotides matching TRBD1. The clonotype comes from a man between 45 and 60 years old who received an inactivated influenza vaccine. CDR3 loop: CASERQGINQFF. CDR3 coding DNA: TGTGCCAGCGAAAGACAGGGAATAAATCAGTTCTTC.